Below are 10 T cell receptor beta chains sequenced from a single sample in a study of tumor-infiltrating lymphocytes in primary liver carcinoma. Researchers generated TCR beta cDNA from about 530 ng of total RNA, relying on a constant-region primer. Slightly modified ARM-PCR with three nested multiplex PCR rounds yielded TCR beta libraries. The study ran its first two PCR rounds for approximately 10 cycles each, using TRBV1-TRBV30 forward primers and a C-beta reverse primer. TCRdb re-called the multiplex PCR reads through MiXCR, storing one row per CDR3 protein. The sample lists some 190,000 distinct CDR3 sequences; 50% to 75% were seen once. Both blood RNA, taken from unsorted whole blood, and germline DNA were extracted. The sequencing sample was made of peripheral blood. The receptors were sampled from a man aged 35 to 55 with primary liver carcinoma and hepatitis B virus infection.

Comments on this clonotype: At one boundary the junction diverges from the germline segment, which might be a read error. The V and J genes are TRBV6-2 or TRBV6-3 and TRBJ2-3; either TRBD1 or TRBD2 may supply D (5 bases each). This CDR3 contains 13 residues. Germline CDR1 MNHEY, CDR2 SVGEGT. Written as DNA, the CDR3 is TGTGTCAGCAGACCTGGGACGGTAGATACGCAGTACTTT. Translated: CVSRPGTVDTQYF.

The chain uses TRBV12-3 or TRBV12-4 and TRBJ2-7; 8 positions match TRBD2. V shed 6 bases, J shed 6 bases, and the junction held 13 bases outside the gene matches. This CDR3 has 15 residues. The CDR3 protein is CASSYHGRVPGEQYF. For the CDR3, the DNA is TGTGCCAGCAGCTATCACGGGAGGGTCCCTGGCGAGCAGTACTTC.

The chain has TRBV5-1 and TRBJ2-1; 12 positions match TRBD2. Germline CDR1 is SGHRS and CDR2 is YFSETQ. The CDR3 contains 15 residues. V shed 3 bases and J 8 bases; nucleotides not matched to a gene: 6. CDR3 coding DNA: TGCGCCAGCAGCTCTTCGACTAGCGGGAGTCATGAGCAGTTCTTC. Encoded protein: CASSSSTSGSHEQFF.

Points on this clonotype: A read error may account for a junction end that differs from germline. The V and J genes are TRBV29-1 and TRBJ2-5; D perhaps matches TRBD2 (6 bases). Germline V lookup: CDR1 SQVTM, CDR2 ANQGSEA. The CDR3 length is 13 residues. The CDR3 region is CCVEGLNREIQYF. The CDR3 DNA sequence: TGCTGCGTTGAGGGACTTAACAGAGAGATCCAGTACTTC.

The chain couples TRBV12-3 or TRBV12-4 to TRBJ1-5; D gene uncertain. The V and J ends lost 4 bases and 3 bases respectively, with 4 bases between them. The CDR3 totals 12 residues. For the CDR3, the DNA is TGTGCCAGCAGTTCCGTCAATCAGCCCCAGCATTTT. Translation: CASSSVNQPQHF.

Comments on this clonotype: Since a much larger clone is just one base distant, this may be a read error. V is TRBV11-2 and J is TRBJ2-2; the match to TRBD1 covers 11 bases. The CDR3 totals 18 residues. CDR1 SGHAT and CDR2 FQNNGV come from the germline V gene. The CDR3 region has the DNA TGTGTCAGCAGCTTAAAGGACAGGGGGCATGTAAACACCGGGGAGCTGTTTTTT. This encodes CVSSLKDRGHVNTGELFF.

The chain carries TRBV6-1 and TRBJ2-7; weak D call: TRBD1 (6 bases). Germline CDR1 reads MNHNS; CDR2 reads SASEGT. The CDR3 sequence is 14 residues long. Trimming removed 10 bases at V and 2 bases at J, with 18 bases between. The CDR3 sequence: CANRRNRAPYEQYF. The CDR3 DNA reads TGTGCCAACAGGAGGAACAGGGCGCCCTACGAGCAGTACTTC.

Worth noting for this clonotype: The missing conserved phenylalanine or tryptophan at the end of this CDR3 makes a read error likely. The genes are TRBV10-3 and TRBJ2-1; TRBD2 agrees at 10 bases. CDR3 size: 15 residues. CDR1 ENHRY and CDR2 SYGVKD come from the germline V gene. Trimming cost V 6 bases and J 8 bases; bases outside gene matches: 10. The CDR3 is CAIRQAGGPLDEQFL. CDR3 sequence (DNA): TGTGCCATCAGACAAGCGGGAGGGCCCCTGGATGAGCAGTTCCTC.

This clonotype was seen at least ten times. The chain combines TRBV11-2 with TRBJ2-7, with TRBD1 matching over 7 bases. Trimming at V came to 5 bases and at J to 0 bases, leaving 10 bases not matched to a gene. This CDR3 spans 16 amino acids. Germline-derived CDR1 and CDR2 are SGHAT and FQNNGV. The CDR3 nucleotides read TGTGCCAGCAGCCTGCCGGGACAGCTAGACTCCTACGAGCAGTACTTC. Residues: CASSLPGQLDSYEQYF.

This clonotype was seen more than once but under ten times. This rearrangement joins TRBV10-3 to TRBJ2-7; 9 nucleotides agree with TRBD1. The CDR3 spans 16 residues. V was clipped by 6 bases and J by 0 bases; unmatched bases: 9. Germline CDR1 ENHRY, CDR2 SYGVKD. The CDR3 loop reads CAISQDRGSSSYEQYF. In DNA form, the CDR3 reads TGTGCCATCAGCCAGGACAGGGGTTCGAGCTCCTACGAGCAGTACTTC.